The sequence of this T cell receptor beta chain was determined in a study of T cells in Graves' hyperthyroidism and ophthalmopathy. The study's findings and limits: Patients with ophthalmopathy were separated from those with stable hyperthyroidism by a 13 V-J model. Ophthalmopathy was predicted by the model a median of approximately 6 months ahead of onset. Appearing also in blood were most of the thyroid clonotypes expanded above 0.001.

The V segment lost 2 bases and the J segment 7 bases; nucleotides outside the gene matches: 9. The CDR3 loop spans 17 amino acids. Germline V CDR1 and CDR2: GTSNPN, SVGIG (reference sequence). Exclusion of a patient resulted from uncontrolled infection, other autoimmune disease, pregnancy or lactation. This clonotype was detected a few times. The antigen is undetermined. RNA transcripts yielded amplified TCR beta CDR3 regions. HTBI primers were used for first-round RT-PCR of the TCR CDR3. MiXCR, applied by TCRdb to the multiplex PCR reads, yields one record per CDR3 protein. The sample includes roughly 500,000 distinct CDR3 sequences, approximately 25% of them seen just once.

The chain combines TRBV30 with TRBJ1-6, with TRBD1 matching over 12 bases. Specimen: blood. This TCR derives from a woman aged 30 to 39 with Graves' ophthalmopathy. As DNA, the CDR3 is TGTGCCTGGAGTCTCCGCCGGGGACAGGGGGCGAATTCACCCCTCCACTTT. Translated: CAWSLRRGQGANSPLHF.